This TCR beta chain emerged from a study of tumor and adjacent non-tumor tissue in lung cancer. Study at large: Patients were aged about 30 to 80, approximately ten men and about 5 women, stage I to III. Whole-study results and caveats: Compared with tumor, normal lung showed significantly lower TCR diversity. In normal lung, the top 100 clones were significantly more dominant than in tumor.

This sample's RNA came from whole unsorted tissue. Newly diagnosed lung cancer patients had thoracic surgery in China, August–November 2014, without prior chemotherapy. A modified ARM-PCR protocol with three rounds of nested PCR amplified TCRbeta. Each CDR3 protein is one row after TCRdb ran MiXCR on the multiplex PCR reads. The table shows about 80,000 distinct CDR3 sequences, with roughly 72% occurring only once. This CDR3 has 14 amino acids. Between the trimmed V and J ends, which lost 6 bases and 5 bases, there was a span of 20 bases. CDR1 and CDR2 from the germline V gene are DFQATT and SNEGSKA (reference sequence). This clonotype has only a few counts. Its antigen remains unidentified. A read error is possible here, since a much larger clone lies one base away.

The chain couples TRBV20-1 to TRBJ2-7, with a weak D call TRBD2 (6 bases). Sequenced sample: lung tumor tissue. The sequence came from a woman in her thirties or forties with non-small cell lung cancer. CDR3 amino acids: CSANTGISGHEQYF. The CDR3 DNA reads TGCAGTGCCAACACCGGGATTAGCGGCCACGAGCAGTACTTC.